The TCR beta chain described here comes from a study of read filtering for tumor transcriptome and immune sequencing. Study-level background: Per sample, TCR-region reads ranged about 4 to 11 million by IR-seq, about 85 to 1,400 by RNA-seq.

The CDR3 spans 16 residues. The germline gives CDR1 SGHDT, CDR2 YYEEEE. J gave up 4 bases and V 3 bases, and 10 bases lay outside the gene matches. The study's findings and limits: This fraction held mixed bone marrow immune cells after CD138-negative sorting.

This clonotype has ten or more counts. Its antigen is unknown. From about 400 ng of RNA, a library with molecular barcoded alpha/delta and beta/gamma adaptors was made. One entry per CDR3 protein, called by TCRdb with MiXCR from the reads. The sample contains around 35,000 distinct CDR3 sequences, around 15% of which appear only once. The chain uses TRBV5-6 and TRBJ2-7; 10 bases agree with TRBD1. The sequencing sample was made of a population of CD138-negative cells sorted from bone marrow. The receptor was isolated from a donor at least 40 years old with multiple myeloma. CDR3 residues: CASSWRPGQGNYEQYF. Written as DNA, the CDR3 is TGTGCCAGCAGCTGGAGACCGGGACAGGGGAATTACGAGCAGTACTTC.